Shown below are 20 T cell receptor beta chains from a single sample sequenced in a study of blood T cell repertoires in COVID-19. Measured with immunoSEQ multiplex PCR; TCRdb has only the in-frame clones, and not every one. The table records 120,000 or so clones, 78% of them present only once. The sample taken for sequencing was peripheral blood. All receptors derive from a man between 65 and 85 years old with acute or convalescent COVID-19.

The chain combines TRBV5-1 with TRBJ1-1, with 11 bases that match TRBD1. Per germline, CDR1 SGHRS and CDR2 YFSETQ. This CDR3 has 17 residues. The V gene end was trimmed by 0 bases and the J gene end by 6 bases; junction bases not matched to a gene: 10. CDR3 sequence (DNA): TGCGCCAGCAGCTTGGTAGCTGGGGACAGGGGGTCCCCTGAAGCTTTCTTT. This encodes CASSLVAGDRGSPEAFF.

The chain employs TRBV15 and TRBJ2-1, with a possible D match to TRBD2 (7 bases). V was shortened by 1 base and J by 2 bases, with 12 bases between the two germline ends. The CDR3 has 16 amino acids. Looked up from germline, CDR1 is LNHNV and CDR2 is YYDKDF (reference sequence). This CDR3 is CATSRVRGGTYNEQFF. For the CDR3, the DNA is TGTGCCACCAGCAGAGTCAGGGGAGGGACCTACAATGAGCAGTTCTTC.

The chain joins TRBV18 to TRBJ2-1; D might be TRBD2 (6 bases). The CDR3 contains 16 residues. The V gene's germline CDR1 is KGHSH and CDR2 LQKENI. V lost 1 base and J 0 bases, leaving 10 bases between the germline ends. The CDR3 coding sequence is TGTGCCAGCTCACCACGGGCTAGCGACTCCTACAATGAGCAGTTCTTC. Translated: CASSPRASDSYNEQFF.

This clone was seen once. J is TRBJ1-1 and V is TRBV7-2; 7 bases align to TRBD1. Per germline, CDR1 SGHTA and CDR2 FQGNSA. This CDR3 is built from 14 residues. The junction had 2 bases not matched to a gene; V was cut back by 1 base and J by 3 bases. CDR3 sequence reads: CASSLGGGYTEAFF. The CDR3 DNA reads TGTGCCAGCAGCTTAGGAGGGGGCTACACTGAAGCTTTCTTT.

The chain has TRBV6-6 and TRBJ1-1, with 8 bases lining up with TRBD1. The CDR3 sequence is 13 residues long. Germline V gene data show CDR1 as MNHNY and CDR2 as SVGAGI (reference sequence). After removal of 9 bases from V and 4 bases from J, the junction contained 7 bases not matched to a gene. The CDR3 loop is CASRQGTRTEAFF. CDR3 bases: TGTGCCAGTCGACAGGGGACGCGCACTGAAGCTTTCTTT.

This clone was seen only a few times. This chain links TRBV19 with TRBJ1-5, with 8 positions matching TRBD1. CDR1 and CDR2 (germline): LNHDA, SQIVND (reference sequence). The CDR3 runs to 16 residues. The junction had 7 bases not matched to a gene; V was cut back by 3 bases and J by 3 bases. The CDR3 DNA sequence: TGTGCCAGTAGTATTAGGGGGACAGGAGTCAATCAGCCCCAGCATTTT. The encoded protein is CASSIRGTGVNQPQHF.

The CDR3 spells CATSRDGQGMSGNYGYTF. DNA for the CDR3: TGTGCCACCAGCAGAGATGGACAGGGAATGAGTGGGAACTATGGCTACACCTTC. This sequence joins TRBV15 and TRBJ1-2, with 8 positions matching TRBD1. From germline, CDR1 is LNHNV and CDR2 YYDKDF (reference sequence). Trimming at V came to 0 bases and at J to 2 bases, leaving 11 bases not matched to a gene. There are 18 residues in the CDR3. Full variable domain (missing parts from reference TRBV15 and TRBJ1-2): DAMVIQNPRYQVTQFGKPVTLSCSQTLNHNVMYWYQQKSSQAPKLLFHYYDKDFNNEADTPDNFQSRRPNTSFCFLDIRSPGLGDTAMYLCATSRDGQGMSGNYGYTFGSGTRLTVV.

The chain combines TRBV5-4 with TRBJ1-5, with TRBD1 matching over 7 bases. V shed 5 bases and J 2 bases; nucleotides not matched to a gene: 4. Germline CDR1 and CDR2: SGHNT and YYREEE (reference sequence). The CDR3 is made up of 14 amino acids. As DNA, the CDR3 is TGTGCCAGCAGGACCGACAGGGGCAATCAGCCCCAGCATTTT. Translated: CASRTDRGNQPQHF.

The V gene is TRBV28, the J gene TRBJ1-2; maybe TRBD1 (5 bases). V was shortened by 2 bases and J by 5 bases, with 12 bases between the two germline ends. The germline gives CDR1 MDHEN, CDR2 SYDVKM. The CDR3 is made up of 14 amino acids. The CDR3 here is CASSLVDRSYGYTF. Here the CDR3 DNA reads TGTGCCAGCAGTTTAGTTGACAGAAGTTATGGCTACACCTTC.

The chain recombines TRBV29-1 with TRBJ1-1; D ambiguous. The CDR3 spans 11 residues. Trimming stripped 6 bases from V and 5 bases from J, with 10 bases between. Per germline, CDR1 SQVTM and CDR2 ANQGSEA. The CDR3 DNA sequence: TGCAGCGTCTTTGGCGGGACTGAAGCTTTCTTT. Translated: CSVFGGTEAFF.

This chain links TRBV4-1 with TRBJ1-2; possible D gene TRBD1, 6 bases. Germline-derived CDR1 and CDR2 are MGHRA and YSYEKL. The V gene lost 4 bases and the J gene lost 2 bases, with 29 bases spanning the gap. This CDR3 is built from 20 residues. DNA for the CDR3: TGCGCCAGCAGCCCTCGGGACAATCTAGGAGGTTTGATAATCAACTATGGCTACACCTTC. Encoded protein: CASSPRDNLGGLIINYGYTF.

V and J are TRBV5-1 and TRBJ2-3, with D tentatively TRBD2 (5 bases). The V gene lost 3 bases and the J gene lost 1 base, with 18 bases spanning the gap. Germline CDR1 is SGHRS and CDR2 is YFSETQ. The CDR3 sequence is 17 residues long. CDR3 in DNA: TGCGCCAGCAGCTCCCCCCGGACCGGGAAAGGCACAGATACGCAGTATTTT. Translating gives CASSSPRTGKGTDTQYF.

The rearrangement joins TRBV14 to TRBJ1-1, with no clear D. The V and J ends lost 1 base and 1 base respectively, with 10 bases between them. The CDR3 runs 15 residues. CDR1 is SGHDN and CDR2 is FVKESK in the germline V gene. The CDR3 sequence is CASSQVGQRNTEAFF. The CDR3 coding sequence is TGTGCCAGCAGCCAAGTTGGGCAGAGGAACACTGAAGCTTTCTTT.

The chain carries TRBV2 and TRBJ2-3, with 9 bases identical to TRBD1. This CDR3 is 15 amino acids long. Germline CDR1 SNHLY, CDR2 FYNNEI. CDR3 sequence: CASSPGTGSADTQYF. In nucleotides, the CDR3 is TGTGCTTCATCGCCCGGGACAGGGAGTGCAGATACGCAGTATTTT.

This rearrangement joins TRBV3-1 (or the pseudogene TRBV3-2) to TRBJ2-7; no clear D gene. Germline values: CDR1 LGHDT, CDR2 YNNKEL (reference sequence). The germline V and J ends were trimmed by 0 bases and 6 bases, with 6 bases remaining between them. CDR3 length: 12 amino acids. The CDR3 nucleotides are TGTGCCAGCAGCCAAGATGTCCGCGAGCAGTACTTC. It yields the protein CASSQDVREQYF.

The chain has TRBV6-6 and TRBJ1-5, with 7 nucleotides matching TRBD1. CDR1 and CDR2 from the germline V gene are MNHNY and SVGAGI (reference sequence). This CDR3 has 14 amino acids. The V gene end was trimmed by 5 bases and the J gene end by 9 bases; junction bases not matched to a gene: 10. CDR3: CASSLQGPGSPQHF. For the CDR3, the DNA is TGTGCCAGCAGTCTACAGGGGCCGGGGTCGCCCCAGCATTTT.

V is TRBV6-5 and J is TRBJ1-5, with D possibly TRBD1 on 6 matching bases. V was cut by 11 bases and J by 5 bases, with 13 bases left in between. This CDR3 region has 12 residues. Germline V gene sequence: CDR1 MNHEY, CDR2 SVGAGI. Here the CDR3 DNA reads TGTGCCGGAAAATCAGGGGATCAGCCCCAGCATTTT. Translating it yields CAGKSGDQPQHF.

The V call is TRBV7-9, the J call TRBJ2-3; 7 nucleotides agree with TRBD2. J lost 4 bases, V lost 5 bases, and 3 bases had no gene match. CDR3 size: 13 residues. Germline loops: CDR1 SEHNR, CDR2 FQNEAQ (reference sequence). CDR3 coding DNA: TGTGCCAGCAGCACCAGCGGGGCAGATACGCAGTATTTT. It translates to CASSTSGADTQYF.

The chain carries TRBV11-3 and TRBJ2-2; D not resolved. This CDR3 is 11 amino acids long. Germline CDR1 is SGHNT and CDR2 is YENEEA. The germline V and J ends were trimmed by 5 bases and 7 bases, with 5 bases remaining between them. DNA for the CDR3: TGTGCCAGCAGCCGCGGCGGGGAGCTGTTTTTT. Amino acid sequence: CASSRGGELFF. The whole variable domain, remainder taken from reference TRBV11-3 and TRBJ2-2, is EAGVVQSPRYKIIEKKQPVAFWCNPISGHNTLYWYLQNLGQGPELLIRYENEEAVDDSQLPKDRFSAERLKGVDSTLKIQPAELGDSAVYLCASSRGGELFFGEGSRLTVL.

The V gene is TRBV2, the J gene TRBJ1-2, with 9 bases aligning to TRBD1. The CDR3 covers 15 residues. CDR1 is SNHLY and CDR2 is FYNNEI in the germline V gene. V shed 6 bases and J 8 bases; nucleotides not matched to a gene: 13. The CDR3 DNA is TGTGCCAGCAGGGAGGAAGGGGACAGGGTGCGGGGCTACACCTTC. Translated: CASREEGDRVRGYTF.